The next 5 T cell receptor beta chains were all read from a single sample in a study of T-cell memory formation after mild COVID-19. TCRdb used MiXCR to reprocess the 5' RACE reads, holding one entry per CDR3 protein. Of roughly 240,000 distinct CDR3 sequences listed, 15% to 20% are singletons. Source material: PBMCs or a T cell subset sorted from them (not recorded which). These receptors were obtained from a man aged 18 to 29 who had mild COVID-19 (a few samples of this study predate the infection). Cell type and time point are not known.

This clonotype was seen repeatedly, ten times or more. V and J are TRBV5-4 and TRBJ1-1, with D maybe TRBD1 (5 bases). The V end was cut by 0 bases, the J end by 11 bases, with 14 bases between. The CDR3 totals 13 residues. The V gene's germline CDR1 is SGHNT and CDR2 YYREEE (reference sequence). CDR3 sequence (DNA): TGTGCCAGCAGCTTGGGGGGGTCCGGCCGGGCTTTCTTT. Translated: CASSLGGSGRAFF.

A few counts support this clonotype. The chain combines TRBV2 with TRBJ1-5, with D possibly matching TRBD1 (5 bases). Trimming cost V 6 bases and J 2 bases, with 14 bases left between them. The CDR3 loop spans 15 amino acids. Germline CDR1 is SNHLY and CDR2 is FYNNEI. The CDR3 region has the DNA TGTGCCAGCAGGAGGACAATTCTAGGCAATCAGCCCCAGCATTTT. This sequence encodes CASRRTILGNQPQHF.

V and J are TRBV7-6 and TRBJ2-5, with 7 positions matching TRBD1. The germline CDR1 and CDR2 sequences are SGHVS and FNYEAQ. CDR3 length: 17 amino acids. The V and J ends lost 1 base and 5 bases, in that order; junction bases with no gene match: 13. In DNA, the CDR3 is TGTGCCAGCAGCTTAGTAGGGGGCAGGGGCGCGGTCGAGACCCAGTACTTC. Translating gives CASSLVGGRGAVETQYF.

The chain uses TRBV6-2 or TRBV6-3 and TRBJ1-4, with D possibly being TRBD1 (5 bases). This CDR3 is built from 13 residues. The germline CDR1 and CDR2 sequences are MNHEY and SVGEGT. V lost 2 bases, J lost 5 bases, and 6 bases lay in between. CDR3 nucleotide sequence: TGTGCCAGCAGTTACAGGGGAAATGAAAAACTGTTTTTT. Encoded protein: CASSYRGNEKLFF.

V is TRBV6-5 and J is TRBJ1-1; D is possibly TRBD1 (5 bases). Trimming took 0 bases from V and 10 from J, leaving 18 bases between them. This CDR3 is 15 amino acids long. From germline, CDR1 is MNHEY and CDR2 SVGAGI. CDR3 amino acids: CASSYSIGGGGGAFF. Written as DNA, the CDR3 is TGTGCCAGCAGTTACTCGATCGGCGGCGGCGGGGGAGCTTTCTTT.